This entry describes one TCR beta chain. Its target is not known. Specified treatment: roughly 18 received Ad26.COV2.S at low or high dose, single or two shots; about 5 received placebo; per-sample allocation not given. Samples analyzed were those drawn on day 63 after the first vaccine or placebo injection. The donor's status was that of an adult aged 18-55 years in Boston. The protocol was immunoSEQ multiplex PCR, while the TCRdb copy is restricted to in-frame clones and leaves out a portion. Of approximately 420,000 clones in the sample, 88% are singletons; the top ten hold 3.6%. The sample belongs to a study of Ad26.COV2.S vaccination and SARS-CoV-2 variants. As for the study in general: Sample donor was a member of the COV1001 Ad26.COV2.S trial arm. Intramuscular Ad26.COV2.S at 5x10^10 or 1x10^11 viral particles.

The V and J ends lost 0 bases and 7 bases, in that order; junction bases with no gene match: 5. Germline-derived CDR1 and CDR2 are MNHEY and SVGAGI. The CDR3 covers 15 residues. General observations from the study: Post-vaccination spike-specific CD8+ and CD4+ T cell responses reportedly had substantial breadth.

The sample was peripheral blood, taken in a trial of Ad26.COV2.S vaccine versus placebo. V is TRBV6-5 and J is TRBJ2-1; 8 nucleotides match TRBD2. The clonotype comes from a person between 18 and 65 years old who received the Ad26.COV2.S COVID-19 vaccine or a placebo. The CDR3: CASSYSSGAPNEQFF. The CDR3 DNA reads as TGTGCCAGCAGTTACTCTAGCGGGGCCCCTAATGAGCAGTTCTTC.